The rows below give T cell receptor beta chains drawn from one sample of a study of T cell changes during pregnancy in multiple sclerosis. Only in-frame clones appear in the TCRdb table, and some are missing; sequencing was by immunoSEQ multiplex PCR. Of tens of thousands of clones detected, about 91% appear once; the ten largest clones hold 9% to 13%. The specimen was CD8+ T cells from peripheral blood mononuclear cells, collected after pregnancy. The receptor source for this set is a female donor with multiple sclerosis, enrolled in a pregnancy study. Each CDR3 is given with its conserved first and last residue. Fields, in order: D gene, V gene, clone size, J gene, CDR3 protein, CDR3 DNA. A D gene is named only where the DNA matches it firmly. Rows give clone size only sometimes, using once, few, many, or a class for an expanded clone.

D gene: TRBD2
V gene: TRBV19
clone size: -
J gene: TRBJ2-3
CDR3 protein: CASSIQRGPGGDTQYF
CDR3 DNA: TGTGCCAGTAGTATACAGCGGGGCCCCGGGGGAGATACGCAGTATTTT

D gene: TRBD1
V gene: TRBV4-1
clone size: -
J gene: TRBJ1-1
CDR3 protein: CASSQEAPGGTEAFF
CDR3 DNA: TGCGCCAGCAGCCAAGAAGCCCCAGGGGGCACTGAAGCTTTCTTT

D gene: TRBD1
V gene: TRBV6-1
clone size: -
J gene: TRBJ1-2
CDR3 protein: CASSEWTGARNYGYTF
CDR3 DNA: TGTGCCAGCAGTGAGTGGACAGGGGCCCGAAACTATGGCTACACCTTC

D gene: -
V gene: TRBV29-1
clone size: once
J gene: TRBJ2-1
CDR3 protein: CSVVVGNEQFF
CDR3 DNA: TGCAGCGTTGTGGTCGGCAATGAGCAGTTCTTC

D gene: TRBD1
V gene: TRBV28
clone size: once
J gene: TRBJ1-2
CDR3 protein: CASSWTGDAYGYTF
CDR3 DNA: TGTGCCAGCAGTTGGACAGGGGACGCCTATGGCTACACCTTC

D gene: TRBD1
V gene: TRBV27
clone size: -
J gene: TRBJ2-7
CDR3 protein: CASRTGAEEQYF
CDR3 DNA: TGTGCCAGCAGGACAGGGGCGGAGGAGCAGTACTTC

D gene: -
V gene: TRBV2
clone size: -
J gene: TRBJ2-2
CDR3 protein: CASNDGLVYETANTGELFF
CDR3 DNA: TGTGCCAGCAATGATGGCCTAGTATACGAGACGGCGAACACCGGGGAGCTGTTTTTT

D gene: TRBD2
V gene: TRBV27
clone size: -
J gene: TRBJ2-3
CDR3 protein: CASSFPSGGGTDTQYF
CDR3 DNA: TGTGCCAGCAGTTTCCCCTCCGGGGGGGGTACAGATACGCAGTATTTT

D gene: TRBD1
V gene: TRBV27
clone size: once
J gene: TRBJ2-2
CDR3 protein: CASSQRGRPGELFF
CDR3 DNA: TGTGCCAGCAGCCAAAGGGGGCGGCCCGGGGAGCTGTTTTTT

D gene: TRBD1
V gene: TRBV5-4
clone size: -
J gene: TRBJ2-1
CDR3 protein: CASSTGQGAGEQFF
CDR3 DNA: TGTGCCAGCAGCACGGGACAGGGGGCAGGTGAGCAGTTCTTC

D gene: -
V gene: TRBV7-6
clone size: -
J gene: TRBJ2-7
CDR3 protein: CASSLDDRPSTYEQYF
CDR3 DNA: TGTGCCAGCAGCTTAGACGACAGGCCCTCTACCTACGAGCAGTACTTC

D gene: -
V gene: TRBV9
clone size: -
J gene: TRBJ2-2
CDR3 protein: CASSAASGPGELFF
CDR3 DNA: TGTGCCAGCAGCGCCGCGAGCGGCCCCGGGGAGCTGTTTTTT

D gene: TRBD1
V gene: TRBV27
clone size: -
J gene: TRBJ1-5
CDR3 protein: CASRTGYSNQPQHF
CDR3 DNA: TGTGCCAGCAGGACAGGGTATAGCAATCAGCCCCAGCATTTT

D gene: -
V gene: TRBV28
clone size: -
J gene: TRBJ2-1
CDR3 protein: CASSLFSGSYNEQFF
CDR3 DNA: TGTGCCAGCAGTTTATTTAGCGGCTCCTACAATGAGCAGTTCTTC

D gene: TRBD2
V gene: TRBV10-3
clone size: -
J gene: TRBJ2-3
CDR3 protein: CAISGRGGLTDTQYF
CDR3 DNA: TGTGCCATCAGTGGGCGGGGGGGCCTCACAGATACGCAGTATTTT

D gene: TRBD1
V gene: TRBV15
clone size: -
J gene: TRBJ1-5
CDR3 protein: CATSKRTGASNQPQHF
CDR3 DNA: TGTGCCACCAGCAAGAGGACAGGGGCTAGCAATCAGCCCCAGCATTTT

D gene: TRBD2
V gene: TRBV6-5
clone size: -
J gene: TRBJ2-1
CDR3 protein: CASSYSSGESYNEQFF
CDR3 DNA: TGTGCCAGCAGTTATTCTAGCGGGGAGTCCTACAATGAGCAGTTCTTC

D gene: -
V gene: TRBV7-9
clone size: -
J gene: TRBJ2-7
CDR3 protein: CASSLLGGDRDSYEQYF
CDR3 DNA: TGTGCCAGCAGCCTACTCGGGGGCGACAGGGACTCCTACGAGCAGTACTTC

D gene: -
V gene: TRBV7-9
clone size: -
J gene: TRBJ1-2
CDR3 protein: CASSPPGVPFNYGYTF
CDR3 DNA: TGTGCCAGCAGCCCTCCGGGGGTCCCCTTTAACTATGGCTACACCTTC

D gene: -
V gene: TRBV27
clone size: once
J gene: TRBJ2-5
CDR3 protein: CASSLTGETQYF
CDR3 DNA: TGTGCCAGCAGTCTGACGGGGGAGACCCAGTACTTC

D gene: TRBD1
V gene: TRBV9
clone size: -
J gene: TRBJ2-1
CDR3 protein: CASSPPRGTEHYNEQFF
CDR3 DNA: TGTGCCAGCAGCCCCCCCCGAGGGACAGAGCATTACAATGAGCAGTTCTTC

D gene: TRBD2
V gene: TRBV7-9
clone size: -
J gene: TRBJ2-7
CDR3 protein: CASSPPGLGNYEQYF
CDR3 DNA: TGTGCCAGCAGCCCACCGGGACTAGGGAACTACGAGCAGTACTTC

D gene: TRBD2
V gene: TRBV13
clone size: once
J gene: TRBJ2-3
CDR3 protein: CASSLGPLLAGGDTQYF
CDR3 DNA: TGTGCCAGCAGCTTAGGCCCCTTACTAGCGGGGGGGGATACGCAGTATTTT

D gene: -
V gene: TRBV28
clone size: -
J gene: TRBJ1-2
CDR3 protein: CASSYTPGGGERYGYTF
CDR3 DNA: TGTGCCAGCAGCTATACCCCGGGGGGTGGGGAACGCTATGGCTACACCTTC

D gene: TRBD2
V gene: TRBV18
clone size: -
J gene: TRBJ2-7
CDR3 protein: CASSDQGLATYEQYF
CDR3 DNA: TGTGCCAGCTCAGACCAGGGACTAGCTACGTACGAGCAGTACTTC

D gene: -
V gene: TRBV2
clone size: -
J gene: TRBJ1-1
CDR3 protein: CASRDARGTTEAFF
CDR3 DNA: TGTGCCAGCAGGGATGCCAGGGGTACCACTGAAGCTTTCTTT

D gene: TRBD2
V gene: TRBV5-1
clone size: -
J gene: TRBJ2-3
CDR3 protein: CASSLEPGGLSFTDTQYF
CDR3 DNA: TGCGCCAGCAGCTTGGAACCGGGGGGGCTGTCCTTTACAGATACGCAGTATTTT

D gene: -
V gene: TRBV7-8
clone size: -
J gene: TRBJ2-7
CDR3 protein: CASSLGALSYEQYF
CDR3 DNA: TGTGCCAGCAGCTTAGGGGCCCTCTCCTACGAGCAGTACTTC